Below are 17 T cell receptor beta chains sequenced from a single sample in a study of CD8 T cells in ankylosing spondylitis. Study findings and constraints: Characteristic of ankylosing spondylitis blood, it appeared, was a TCR beta motif comprising roughly 8 highly homologous variants.

Each CDR3 protein is one row after TCRdb ran MiXCR on the 5' RACE reads. This sample has about 330,000 distinct CDR3 sequences, with under 8.5% found just once. Their antigen targets remain unknown. Sequenced: blood, either unsorted or a sorted T cell fraction (not recorded which). The source of these receptors is a male donor with ankylosing spondylitis.

This clonotype appeared a few times. The rearrangement uses TRBV11-1 and TRBJ1-2; D call uncertain. In germline, CDR1 is SGHAT, CDR2 FQDESV (reference sequence). This CDR3 is 14 amino acids long. V was trimmed by 1 base and J by 4 bases, leaving 10 bases between them. CDR3: CASSLVAGGYGYTF. In DNA form, the CDR3 reads TGTGCCAGCAGCTTAGTAGCGGGCGGCTATGGCTACACCTTC. The entire variable domain, with the rest obtained from reference TRBV11-1 and TRBJ1-2, is as follows: EAEVAQSPRYKITEKSQAVAFWCDPISGHATLYWYRQILGQGPELLVQFQDESVVDDSQLPKDRFSAERLKGVDSTLKIQPAELGDSAMYLCASSLVAGGYGYTFGSGTRLTVV.

V gene TRBV5-6 combines with J gene TRBJ2-2; D is possibly TRBD2 (6 bases). V was pared by 0 bases and J by 4 bases, with 13 bases between. From germline, CDR1 is SGHDT and CDR2 YYEEEE. This CDR3 has 16 amino acids. The CDR3 here is CASSLDGSVGTGELFF. The CDR3 DNA follows: TGTGCCAGCAGCTTGGACGGGAGCGTTGGCACCGGGGAGCTGTTTTTT.

This clonotype appeared many times. J is TRBJ2-4 and V is TRBV5-1; 11 bases fit TRBD2. V was pared by 4 bases and J by 1 base, with 4 bases of the junction left unmatched. CDR1 is SGHRS, CDR2 YFSETQ, per germline. The CDR3 runs to 16 residues. CDR3 sequence (DNA): TGCGCCAGCAGCATCATAGCGGGAGGGGCCAAAAACATTCAGTACTTC. Translated: CASSIIAGGAKNIQYF.

Only a few counts were recorded for this clonotype. The rearrangement uses TRBV4-1 and TRBJ2-7; 10 positions agree with TRBD2. With 6 bases clipped from V and 4 bases from J, the junction kept 12 bases outside the gene matches. The CDR3 loop spans 16 amino acids. Germline assignment: CDR1 MGHRA and CDR2 YSYEKL. CDR3 bases: TGCGCCAGCAGGCCTGCTCCTAGCGGGAGATGGTACGAGCAGTACTTC. It specifies CASRPAPSGRWYEQYF.

This clonotype was seen at least ten times. The chain uses TRBV2 and TRBJ2-7; D is perhaps TRBD1 (5 bases). The CDR3 length is 13 residues. The germline CDR1 and CDR2 sequences are SNHLY and FYNNEI. V was trimmed by 5 bases and J by 0 bases, leaving 8 bases between them. The CDR3 loop reads CASSQDTSYEQYF. The CDR3 nucleotides read TGTGCCAGCAGTCAGGACACCTCCTACGAGCAGTACTTC.

The sample holds many counts of this clonotype. The rearrangement joins TRBV28 to TRBJ2-7, with D uncertain. V was cut by 6 bases and J by 1 base, with 19 bases left in between. CDR1 and CDR2 from the germline V gene are MDHEN and SYDVKM. CDR3 length equals 16 residues. The CDR3 sequence is CASSGEVGIHSYEQYF. As DNA, the CDR3 is TGTGCCAGCAGCGGCGAGGTAGGAATACATTCCTACGAGCAGTACTTC.

This clonotype was recorded a few times. This sequence joins TRBV12-3 or TRBV12-4 and TRBJ1-4; 7 nucleotides line up with TRBD1. CDR3 size: 16 residues. V shed 2 bases, J shed 4 bases, and the junction held 7 bases outside the gene matches. CDR3 sequence reads: CASSLLLDRHNEKLFF. Here the CDR3 DNA reads TGTGCCAGCAGTTTACTGCTGGACAGGCATAATGAAAAACTGTTTTTT.

This clonotype appeared a few times. This chain links TRBV7-8 with TRBJ2-5, with D hard to call. The V end lost 2 bases, the J end lost 5 bases, and 9 bases lay between the germline ends. Germline V gene data show CDR1 as SGHVS and CDR2 as FQNEAQ. This CDR3 comprises 13 residues. CDR3 residues: CASSLYPSETQYF. In nucleotides, the CDR3 is TGTGCCAGCAGCTTATACCCTTCGGAGACCCAGTACTTC. The whole variable domain, filled in from reference TRBV7-8 and TRBJ2-5, reads GAGVSQSPRYKVAKRGQDVALRCDPISGHVSLFWYQQALGQGPEFLTYFQNEAQLDKSGLPSDRFFAERPEGSVSTLKIQRTQQEDSAVYLCASSLYPSETQYFGPGTRLLVL.

This clonotype has ten or more counts. The V call is TRBV20-1, the J call TRBJ2-7, with 9 bases identical to TRBD1. Unmatched junction bases numbered 12, after V lost 6 bases and J lost 6 bases. The CDR3 sequence is 14 residues long. The germline CDR1 and CDR2 sequences are DFQATT and SNEGSKA (reference sequence). The CDR3 protein is CSARGDRGASEQYF. In DNA, the CDR3 is TGCAGTGCAAGGGGAGACAGGGGGGCCTCCGAGCAGTACTTC.

This clonotype has a handful of counts. This chain joins TRBV4-2 and TRBJ2-3, with TRBD1 matching over 10 bases. The CDR3 is made up of 16 amino acids. In germline, CDR1 is LGHNA, CDR2 YNFKEQ. Losses at the gene ends were 0 bases for V and 2 bases for J; bases not matched to a gene: 2. For the CDR3, the DNA is TGTGCCAGCAGCCAAGATGGGACAGGGGCCACAGATACGCAGTATTTT. Translated: CASSQDGTGATDTQYF.

Only a few counts were recorded for this clonotype. The J gene is TRBJ2-4, the V gene TRBV6-1, with D possibly being TRBD2 (6 bases). Trimming left V 6 bases short and J 1 base short, with 13 bases between. The CDR3 spans 15 residues. Per germline, CDR1 MNHNS and CDR2 SASEGT. The CDR3 DNA is TGTGCCAGCAGCCGGGAGCTAGGTGCCAAAAACATTCAGTACTTC. It specifies CASSRELGAKNIQYF.

The chain joins TRBV7-9 to TRBJ1-2, with 7 bases identical to TRBD1. J gave up 4 bases and V 5 bases, and 13 bases lay outside the gene matches. This CDR3 is built from 16 residues. Germline-derived CDR1 and CDR2 are SEHNR and FQNEAQ (reference sequence). In DNA form, the CDR3 reads TGTGCCAGCAGCGCCCCACAGGGGTCGAGATTCTATGGCTACACCTTC. Translating gives CASSAPQGSRFYGYTF. Full variable domain (remainder filled in from reference TRBV7-9 and TRBJ1-2): DTGVSQNPRHKITKRGQNVTFRCDPISEHNRLYWYRQTLGQGPEFLTYFQNEAQLEKSRLLSDRFSAERPKGSFSTLEIQRTEQGDSAMYLCASSAPQGSRFYGYTFGSGTRLTVV.

This clonotype appeared many times. The chain recombines TRBV6-2 or TRBV6-3 with TRBJ1-1; weak D call: TRBD1 (5 bases). The CDR3 sequence is 14 residues long. With 2 bases removed from V and 5 bases from J, the gap between germline ends came to 12 bases. Germline CDR1 reads MNHEY; CDR2 reads SVGEGT. The CDR3 bases are TGTGCCAGCAGTTACGCGACAGCGAGTACTGAAGCTTTCTTT. Residues: CASSYATASTEAFF.

This clonotype has ten or more counts. V is TRBV6-5 and J is TRBJ2-2; D is possibly TRBD1 (5 bases). The V gene lost 2 bases and the J gene lost 5 bases, with 15 bases spanning the gap. Germline-derived CDR1 and CDR2 are MNHEY and SVGAGI. The CDR3 covers 16 residues. CDR3 bases: TGTGCCAGCAGTTACACACCCGTTAAGGGGACCGGGGAGCTGTTTTTT. The encoded protein is CASSYTPVKGTGELFF.

This clonotype has a handful of counts. The CDR3: CASSLASNTGELFF. DNA for the CDR3: TGCGCCAGCAGCTTGGCTAGTAACACCGGGGAGCTGTTTTTT. The chain carries TRBV5-1 and TRBJ2-2; D remains ambiguous. Germline V gives CDR1 SGHRS, CDR2 YFSETQ. The CDR3 consists of 14 residues. V was shortened by 0 bases and J by 2 bases, with 5 bases between the two germline ends.

As to this clonotype: Sequence at one end of the junction differs from germline and may be a read error. V is TRBV5-1 and J is TRBJ1-2; D is possibly TRBD1 (6 bases). Germline-derived CDR1 and CDR2 are SGHRS and YFSETQ. The CDR3 extends over 12 amino acids. CDR3 bases: TGCGCCAGCAGCTTGGAAGTCGGACAGCGGACGTTC. Amino acid sequence: CASSLEVGQRTF.

This clonotype was found many times. The V gene is TRBV28, the J gene TRBJ1-2; D gene ambiguous. The CDR3 is 14 amino acids. Germline values: CDR1 MDHEN, CDR2 SYDVKM. V gave up 3 bases and J gave up 2 bases, with 10 bases separating them. The CDR3 is CASSFPEGNYGYTF. The CDR3 DNA follows: TGTGCCAGCAGTTTCCCGGAAGGGAACTATGGCTACACCTTC.